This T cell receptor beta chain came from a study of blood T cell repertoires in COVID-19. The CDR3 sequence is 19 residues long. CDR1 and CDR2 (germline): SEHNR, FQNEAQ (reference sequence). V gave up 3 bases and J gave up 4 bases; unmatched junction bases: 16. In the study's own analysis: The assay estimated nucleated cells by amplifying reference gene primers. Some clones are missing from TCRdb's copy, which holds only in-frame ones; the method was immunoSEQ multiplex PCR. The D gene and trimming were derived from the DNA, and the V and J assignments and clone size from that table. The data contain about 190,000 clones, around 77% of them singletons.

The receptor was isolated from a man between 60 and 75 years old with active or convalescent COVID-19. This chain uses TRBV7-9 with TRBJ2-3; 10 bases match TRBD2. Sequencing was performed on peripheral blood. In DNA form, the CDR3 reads TGTGCCAGCAGCTTCCCGGTCGGGAGCGGGAGGGACTCGGCAGATACGCAGTATTTT. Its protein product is CASSFPVGSGRDSADTQYF.